The clone carrying this TCR beta chain was seen more than once but under ten times. What it recognizes is unknown. The data belong to a study of beta chain features in type 1 diabetes. Study-wide results and caveats: Moderate yet significant TCRB CDR3 shortening was seen in Type 1 diabetes patients in all four CD4+ subsets.

The CDR3 has 14 amino acids. V was pared by 3 bases and J by 2 bases, with 11 bases between. Germline V CDR1 and CDR2: MDHEN, SYDVKM. Based on CD45RO/CCR7/CD25/CD127/CD95/CD27, CD4+ regulatory, stem cell-like memory, naive and central memory cells were sorted. Reverse transcription of all isolated RNA meant that expressed TCRB transcripts were sequenced. Repertoires were generated with immunoSEQ multiplex PCR, while TCRdb's copy carries only in-frame clones and drops some. The data hold 200,000 to 250,000 clones, with about a sixth observed a single time. The J gene is TRBJ2-7, the V gene TRBV28, with TRBD2 as a possible D gene (7 bases). The material sequenced was naive CD4+ T cells from blood. This clonotype was sampled from a man aged 30 to 45 with type 1 diabetes. The CDR3 DNA reads as TGTGCCAGCAGTTTCGGGGGGCAAGCCTACGAGCAGTACTTC. This translates into CASSFGGQAYEQYF.